Each of the 9 T cell receptor beta chains below was sequenced from the same sample in a study of blood T cell repertoires in COVID-19. Some clones are missing from TCRdb's copy, which holds only in-frame ones; the method was immunoSEQ multiplex PCR. This repertoire shows about 150,000 clones, roughly 78% found once; its top ten account for around 15%. The specimen was peripheral blood. Receptors originate from a human donor with acute or convalescent COVID-19. The donor label of this sample is uncertain.

This chain joins TRBV3-1 (or the pseudogene TRBV3-2) and TRBJ2-7; D gene uncertain. V gave up 2 bases and J gave up 9 bases, with 14 bases separating them. CDR1 is LGHDT, CDR2 YNNKEL, per germline (reference sequence). This CDR3 has 13 residues. The CDR3 nucleotides are TGTGCCAGCAGCCAAAGGAGTCTACGAGCGCAGTACTTC. Protein product: CASSQRSLRAQYF.

The rearrangement joins TRBV5-6 to TRBJ2-7; perhaps TRBD1 as D (6 bases). Germline V gives CDR1 SGHDT, CDR2 YYEEEE. The CDR3 sequence is 16 residues long. The germline V and J ends were trimmed by 5 bases and 3 bases, with 21 bases remaining between them. CDR3 DNA: TGTGCCAGCAGTACTTATACAGGGACCGGAGGCTACGAGCAGTACTTC. Protein product: CASSTYTGTGGYEQYF.

The V and J genes are TRBV6-1 and TRBJ1-1; tentative D call: TRBD1 (6 bases). This CDR3 comprises 12 residues. CDR1 is MNHNS, CDR2 SASEGT, per germline. Trimming took 2 bases from V and 8 from J, leaving 9 bases between them. CDR3 region: CASSEIQGEAFF. CDR3 in DNA: TGTGCCAGCAGTGAAATACAGGGAGAAGCTTTCTTT.

The chain combines TRBV10-1 with TRBJ1-1; D possibly corresponds to TRBD1 (5 bases). V was trimmed by 10 bases and J by 6 bases, leaving 18 bases between them. The length of the CDR3 is 13 residues. Germline V lookup: CDR1 WNHNN, CDR2 SYGVQD (reference sequence). The CDR3 region is CANRQCCWAEAFF. Written as DNA, the CDR3 is TGCGCCAACCGACAGTGCTGTTGGGCTGAAGCTTTCTTT.

The chain is built from TRBV10-3 and TRBJ1-1; possible D gene TRBD1, 6 bases. This CDR3 is built from 15 residues. Between the trimmed V and J ends, which lost 0 bases and 3 bases, there was a span of 11 bases. Germline-derived CDR1 and CDR2 are ENHRY and SYGVKD. DNA of the CDR3: TGTGCCATCAGTGAGTCGGCAGGGGTATACACTGAAGCTTTCTTT. This gives the protein CAISESAGVYTEAFF.

The chain is built from TRBV21-1 and TRBJ2-2; TRBD1 was called by the table and not checked on the DNA. TRBV21-1 is a recognized pseudogene. The CDR3 contains 17 residues. For the CDR3, the DNA is TGTGCCAGCAGCAAAGCGCTTCGGACAGAGAACACCGGGGAGCTGTTTTTT. Protein product: CASSKALRTENTGELFF.

The chain recombines TRBV2 with TRBJ2-5; 15 positions agree with TRBD2. Germline CDR1 and CDR2: SNHLY and FYNNEI. With 1 base clipped from V and 1 base from J, the junction kept 10 bases outside the gene matches. The CDR3 consists of 20 residues. CDR3 DNA: TGTGCCAGCAGTGAAGTTTACCCGGGACTAGCGGGGGGCTTCCAAGAGACCCAGTACTTC. This encodes CASSEVYPGLAGGFQETQYF.

The chain has TRBV10-1 and TRBJ2-3; 7 bases are a match to TRBD1. With 2 bases clipped from V and 7 bases from J, the junction kept 3 bases outside the gene matches. Germline V gene data show CDR1 as WNHNN and CDR2 as SYGVQD (reference sequence). The CDR3 has 13 amino acids. Here the CDR3 reads CASSEAGGYTQYF. CDR3 nucleotide sequence: TGCGCCAGCAGTGAGGCAGGGGGATATACGCAGTATTTT.

The V and J genes are TRBV6-4 and TRBJ2-3, with 8 positions matching TRBD1. CDR1 is MRHNA and CDR2 is SNTAGT in the germline V gene. The CDR3 is 15 amino acids. The ends lost 2 bases at V and 5 bases at J; junction bases unmatched: 6. DNA for the CDR3: TGTGCCAGCAGTGACGGGACAGGTTCGGTAGATACGCAGTATTTT. Encoded protein: CASSDGTGSVDTQYF.